The present entry profiles one T cell receptor beta chain with its context. The data are from a study of blood T cell repertoires in COVID-19. Whole-study context: Italy, Spain and the United States were the sources of the convalescent and acute COVID-19 samples. PBMCs, B-cell-depleted T cells, or T cells were the source of the cDNA or gDNA that made up the material.

Per the original methods: Reference gene primer amplification in the assay estimated nucleated cell counts. Assay used: immunoSEQ multiplex PCR; TCRdb lists only in-frame clones, some missing. The V and J calls and clone size come from that table; D and trimming were worked out from the DNA. The repertoire consists of 59,000 or so clones, with roughly 78% occurring once and the leading ten covering under 3.5%. The source is a man in his 60s with acute or convalescent COVID-19. The sequencing input was peripheral blood.

The CDR3 region has the DNA TGCGCCAGCAGCTTGGATCGCCCGGGTGGCACAGATACGCAGTATTTT. This encodes CASSLDRPGGTDTQYF. The rearrangement joins TRBV5-1 to TRBJ2-3; D ambiguous. V lost 0 bases and J 1 base, leaving 12 bases between the germline ends. This CDR3 region has 16 residues. Germline CDR1 and CDR2: SGHRS and YFSETQ.